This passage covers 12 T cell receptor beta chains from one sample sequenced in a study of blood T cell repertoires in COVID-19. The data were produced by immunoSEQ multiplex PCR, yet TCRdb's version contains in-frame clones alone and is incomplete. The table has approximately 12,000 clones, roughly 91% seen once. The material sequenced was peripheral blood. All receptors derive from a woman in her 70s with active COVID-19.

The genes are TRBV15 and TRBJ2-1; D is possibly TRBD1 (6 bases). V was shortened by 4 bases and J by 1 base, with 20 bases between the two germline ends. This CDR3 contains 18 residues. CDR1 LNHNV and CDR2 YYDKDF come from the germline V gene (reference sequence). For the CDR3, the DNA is TGTGCCACCAGCACGGCACAGGGAGTGGGAAGGTCCTACAATGAGCAGTTCTTC. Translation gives CATSTAQGVGRSYNEQFF.

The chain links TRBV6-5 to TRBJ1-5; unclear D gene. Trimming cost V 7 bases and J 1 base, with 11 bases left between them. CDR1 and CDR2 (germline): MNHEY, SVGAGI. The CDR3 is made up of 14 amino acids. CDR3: CASTAAGSNQPQHF. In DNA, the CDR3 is TGTGCCAGCACCGCCGCGGGCAGCAATCAGCCCCAGCATTTT.

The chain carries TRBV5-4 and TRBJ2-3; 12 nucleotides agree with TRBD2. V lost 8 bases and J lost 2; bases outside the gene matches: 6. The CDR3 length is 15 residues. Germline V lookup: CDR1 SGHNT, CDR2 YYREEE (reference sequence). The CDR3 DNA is TGTGCCAGTAGTCTAGCGGGAGGGCTCACAGATACGCAGTATTTT. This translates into CASSLAGGLTDTQYF.

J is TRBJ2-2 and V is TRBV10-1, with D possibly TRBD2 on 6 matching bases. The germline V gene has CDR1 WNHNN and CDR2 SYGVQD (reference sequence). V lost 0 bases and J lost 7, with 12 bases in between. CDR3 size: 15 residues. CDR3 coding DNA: TGCGCCAGCAGTGAGTCGGGACTTATCATCGGGGAGCTGTTTTTT. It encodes CASSESGLIIGELFF.

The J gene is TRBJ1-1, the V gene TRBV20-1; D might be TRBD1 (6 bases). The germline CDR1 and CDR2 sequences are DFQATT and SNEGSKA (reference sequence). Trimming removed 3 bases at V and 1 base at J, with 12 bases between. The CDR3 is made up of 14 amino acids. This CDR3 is CSASEGGRNTEAFF. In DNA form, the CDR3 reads TGCAGTGCTAGTGAGGGGGGTCGGAACACTGAAGCTTTCTTT.

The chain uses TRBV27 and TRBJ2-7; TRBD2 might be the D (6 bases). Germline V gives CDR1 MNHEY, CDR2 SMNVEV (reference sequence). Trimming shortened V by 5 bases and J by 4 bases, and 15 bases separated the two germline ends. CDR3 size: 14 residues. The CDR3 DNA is TGTGCCAGCAGTCGCTCCGGGACTCAATACGAGCAGTACTTC. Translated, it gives CASSRSGTQYEQYF.

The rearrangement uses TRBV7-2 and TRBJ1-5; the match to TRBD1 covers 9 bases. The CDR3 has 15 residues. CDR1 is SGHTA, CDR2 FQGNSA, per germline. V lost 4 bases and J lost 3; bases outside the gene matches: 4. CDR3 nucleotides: TGTGCCAGCAGCTCGACAGGGGGGAACAATCAGCCCCAGCATTTT. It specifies CASSSTGGNNQPQHF.

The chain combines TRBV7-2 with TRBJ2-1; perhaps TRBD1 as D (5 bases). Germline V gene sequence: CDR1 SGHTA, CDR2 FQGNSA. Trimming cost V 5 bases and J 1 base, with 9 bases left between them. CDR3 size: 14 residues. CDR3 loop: CASSPGASYNEQFF. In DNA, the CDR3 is TGTGCCAGCAGCCCTGGGGCATCCTACAATGAGCAGTTCTTC.

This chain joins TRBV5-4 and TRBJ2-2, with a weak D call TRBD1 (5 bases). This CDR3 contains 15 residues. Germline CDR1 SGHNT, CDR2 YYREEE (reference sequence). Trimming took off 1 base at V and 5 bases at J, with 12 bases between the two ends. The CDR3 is CASSLPQGGTGELFF. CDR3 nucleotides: TGTGCCAGCAGCTTGCCGCAGGGTGGTACCGGGGAGCTGTTTTTT.

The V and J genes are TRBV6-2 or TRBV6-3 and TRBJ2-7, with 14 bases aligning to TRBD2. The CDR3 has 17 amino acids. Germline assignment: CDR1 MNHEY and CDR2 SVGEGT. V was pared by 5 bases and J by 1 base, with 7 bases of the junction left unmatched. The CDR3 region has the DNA TGTGCCAGCAGTACACGGACTAGCGGGAGGATGTCCTACGAGCAGTACTTC. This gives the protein CASSTRTSGRMSYEQYF.

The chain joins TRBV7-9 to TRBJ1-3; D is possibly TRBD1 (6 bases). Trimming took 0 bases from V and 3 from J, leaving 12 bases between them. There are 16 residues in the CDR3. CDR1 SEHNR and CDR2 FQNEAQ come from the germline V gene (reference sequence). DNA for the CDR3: TGTGCCAGCAGCTTAGCGGACAGAACCGGTGGAAACACCATATATTTT. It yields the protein CASSLADRTGGNTIYF.

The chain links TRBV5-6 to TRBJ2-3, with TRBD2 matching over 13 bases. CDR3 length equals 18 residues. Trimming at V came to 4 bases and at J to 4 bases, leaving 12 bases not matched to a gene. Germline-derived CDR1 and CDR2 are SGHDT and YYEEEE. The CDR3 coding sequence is TGTGCCAGCAGCCCGCGACCGGGACTAGCGGGATTATCAGATACGCAGTATTTT. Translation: CASSPRPGLAGLSDTQYF.